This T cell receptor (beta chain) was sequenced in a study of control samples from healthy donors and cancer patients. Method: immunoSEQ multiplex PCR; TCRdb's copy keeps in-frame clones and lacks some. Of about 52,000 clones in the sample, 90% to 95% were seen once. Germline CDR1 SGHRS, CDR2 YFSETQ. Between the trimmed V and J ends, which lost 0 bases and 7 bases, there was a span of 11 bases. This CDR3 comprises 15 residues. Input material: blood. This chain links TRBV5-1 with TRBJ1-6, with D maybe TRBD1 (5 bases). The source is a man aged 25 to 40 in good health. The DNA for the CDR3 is TGCGCCAGCAGCTTGGGTGAGGGGCTGAATTCACCCCTCCACTTT. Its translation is CASSLGEGLNSPLHF.